The T cell receptor beta chain under discussion was sequenced for a study of T-cell memory formation after mild COVID-19. Using its own MiXCR run on the 5' RACE reads, TCRdb lists one record per CDR3 protein. Found here are fewer than 650,000 distinct CDR3 sequences, 17% of them singletons; the top ten hold about 8.1%. This clonotype was counted only a few times. Looked up from germline, CDR1 is SGHRS and CDR2 is YFSETQ. V was shortened by 0 bases and J by 0 bases, with 10 bases between the two germline ends. The CDR3 has 15 residues. The specimen sequenced was PBMCs or a T cell subset sorted from them (not recorded which). The receptor comes from an adult woman who had mild COVID-19 (a few samples of this study predate the infection). Cell type and time point are not known. V usage is TRBV5-1 and J usage is TRBJ2-7; D perhaps matches TRBD1 (6 bases). In DNA, the CDR3 is TGCGCCAGCAGCTTGGTCCCAGGGGCCTCCTACGAGCAGTACTTC. Translated, it gives CASSLVPGASYEQYF.